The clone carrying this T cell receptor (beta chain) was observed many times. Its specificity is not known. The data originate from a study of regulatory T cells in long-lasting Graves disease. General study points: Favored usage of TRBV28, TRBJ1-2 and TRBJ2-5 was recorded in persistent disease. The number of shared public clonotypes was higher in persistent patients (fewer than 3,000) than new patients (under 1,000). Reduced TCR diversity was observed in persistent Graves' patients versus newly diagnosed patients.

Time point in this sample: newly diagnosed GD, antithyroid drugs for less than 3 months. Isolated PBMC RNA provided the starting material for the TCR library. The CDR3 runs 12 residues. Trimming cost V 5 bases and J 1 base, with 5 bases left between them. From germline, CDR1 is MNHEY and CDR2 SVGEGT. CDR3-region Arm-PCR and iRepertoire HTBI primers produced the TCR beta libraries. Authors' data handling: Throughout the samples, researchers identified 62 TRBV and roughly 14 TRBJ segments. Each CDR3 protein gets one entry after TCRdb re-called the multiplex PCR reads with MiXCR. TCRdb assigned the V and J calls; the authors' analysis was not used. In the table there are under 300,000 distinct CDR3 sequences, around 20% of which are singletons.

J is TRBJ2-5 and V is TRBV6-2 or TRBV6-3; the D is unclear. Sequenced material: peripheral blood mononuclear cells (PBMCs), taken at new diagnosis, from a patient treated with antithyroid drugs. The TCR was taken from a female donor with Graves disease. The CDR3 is CASSAAQETQYF. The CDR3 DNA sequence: TGTGCCAGCAGTGCCGCCCAAGAGACCCAGTACTTC.